This TCR beta chain was recovered during a study of blood T cell repertoires in COVID-19. Background on the study: Acute and convalescent COVID-19 samples came from the United States, Italy and Spain. T cells, B-cell-depleted T cells, or PBMCs provided the cDNA or gDNA that served as material.

Assay: immunoSEQ multiplex PCR; the TCRdb copy retains only in-frame clones and omits some. The sample shows around 110,000 clones, less than 90% of them seen only once. The specimen was peripheral blood. The clonotype originates from a man aged 25-45 years with acute or convalescent COVID-19.

The CDR3 region is CATSRDSRGAKNIQYF. The DNA for the CDR3 is TGTGCCACCAGCAGAGATAGTCGGGGAGCCAAAAACATTCAGTACTTC. The V call is TRBV15, the J call TRBJ2-4; perhaps TRBD2 as D (5 bases). Looked up from germline, CDR1 is LNHNV and CDR2 is YYDKDF (reference sequence). V shed 0 bases and J shed 0 bases, with 9 bases lying between them. The length of the CDR3 is 16 residues.